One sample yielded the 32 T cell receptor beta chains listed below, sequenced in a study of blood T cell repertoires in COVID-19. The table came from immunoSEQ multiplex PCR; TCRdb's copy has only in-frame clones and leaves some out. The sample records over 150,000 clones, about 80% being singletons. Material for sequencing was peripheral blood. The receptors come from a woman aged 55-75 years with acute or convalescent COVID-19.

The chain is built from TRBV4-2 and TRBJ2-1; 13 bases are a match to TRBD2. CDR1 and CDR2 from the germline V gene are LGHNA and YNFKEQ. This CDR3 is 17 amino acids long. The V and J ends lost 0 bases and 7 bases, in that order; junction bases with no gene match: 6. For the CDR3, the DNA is TGTGCCAGCAGCCAAGAGGTGACTAGCGGGGGGCGGAATGAGCAGTTCTTC. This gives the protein CASSQEVTSGGRNEQFF.

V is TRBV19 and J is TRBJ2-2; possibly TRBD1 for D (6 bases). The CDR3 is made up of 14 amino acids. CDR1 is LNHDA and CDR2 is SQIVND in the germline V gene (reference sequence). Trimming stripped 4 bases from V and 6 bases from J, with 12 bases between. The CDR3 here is CASSTQTGSGELFF. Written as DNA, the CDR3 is TGTGCCAGTAGTACCCAAACAGGGTCCGGGGAGCTGTTTTTT.

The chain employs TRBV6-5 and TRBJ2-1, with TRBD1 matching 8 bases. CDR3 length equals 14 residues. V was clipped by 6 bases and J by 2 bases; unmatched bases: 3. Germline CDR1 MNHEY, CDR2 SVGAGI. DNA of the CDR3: TGTGCCAGCAGAAGGGGACAGGCCTACAATGAGCAGTTCTTC. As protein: CASRRGQAYNEQFF.

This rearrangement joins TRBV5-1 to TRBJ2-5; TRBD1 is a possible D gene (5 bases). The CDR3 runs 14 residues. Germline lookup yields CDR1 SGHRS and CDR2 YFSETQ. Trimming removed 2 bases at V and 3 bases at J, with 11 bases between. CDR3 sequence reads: CASSFQGREETQYF. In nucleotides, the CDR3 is TGCGCCAGCAGCTTTCAGGGTCGTGAAGAGACCCAGTACTTC.

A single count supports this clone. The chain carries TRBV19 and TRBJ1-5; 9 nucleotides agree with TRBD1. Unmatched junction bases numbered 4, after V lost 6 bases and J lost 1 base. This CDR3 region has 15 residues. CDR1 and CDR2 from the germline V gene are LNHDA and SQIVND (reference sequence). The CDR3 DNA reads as TGTGCCAGTAGCACCGACAGGGGGAGCAATCAGCCCCAGCATTTT. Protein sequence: CASSTDRGSNQPQHF.

The CDR3 loop is CASSLTGEGYTF. In nucleotides, the CDR3 is TGTGCCAGCAGTTTGACAGGGGAGGGCTACACCTTC. The V and J genes are TRBV2 and TRBJ1-2, with TRBD1 matching 8 bases. CDR1 is SNHLY and CDR2 is FYNNEI in the germline V gene. The ends lost 5 bases at V and 8 bases at J; junction bases unmatched: 4. This CDR3 contains 12 residues.

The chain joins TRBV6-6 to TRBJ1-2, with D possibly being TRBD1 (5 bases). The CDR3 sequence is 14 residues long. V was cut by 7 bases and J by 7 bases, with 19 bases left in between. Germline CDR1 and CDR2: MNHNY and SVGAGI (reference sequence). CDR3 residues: CASTPAAGITGYTF. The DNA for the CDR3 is TGTGCCAGCACCCCCGCCGCAGGGATAACTGGCTACACCTTC.

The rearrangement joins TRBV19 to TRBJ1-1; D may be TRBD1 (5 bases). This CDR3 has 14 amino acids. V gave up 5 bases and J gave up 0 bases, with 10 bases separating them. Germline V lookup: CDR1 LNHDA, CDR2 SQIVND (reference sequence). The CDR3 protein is CASSARGMNTEAFF. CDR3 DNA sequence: TGTGCCAGTAGTGCTCGGGGGATGAACACTGAAGCTTTCTTT.

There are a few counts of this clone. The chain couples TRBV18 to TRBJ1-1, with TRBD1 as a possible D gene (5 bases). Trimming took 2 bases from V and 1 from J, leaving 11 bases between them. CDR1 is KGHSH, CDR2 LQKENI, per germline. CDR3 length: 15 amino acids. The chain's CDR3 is CASSPISGWNTEAFF. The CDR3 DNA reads TGTGCCAGCTCACCAATCTCAGGGTGGAACACTGAAGCTTTCTTT.

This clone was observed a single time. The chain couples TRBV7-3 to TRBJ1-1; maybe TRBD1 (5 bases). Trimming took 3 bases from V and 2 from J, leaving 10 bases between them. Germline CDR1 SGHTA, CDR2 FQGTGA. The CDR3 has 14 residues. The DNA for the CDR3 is TGTGCCAGCAGCTTGGGGGGATTCAACACTGAAGCTTTCTTT. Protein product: CASSLGGFNTEAFF. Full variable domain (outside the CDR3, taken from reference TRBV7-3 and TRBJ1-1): GAGVSQTPSNKVTEKGKYVELRCDPISGHTALYWYRQSLGQGPEFLIYFQGTGAADDSGLPNDRFFAVRPEGSVSTLKIQRTERGDSAVYLCASSLGGFNTEAFFGQGTRLTVV.

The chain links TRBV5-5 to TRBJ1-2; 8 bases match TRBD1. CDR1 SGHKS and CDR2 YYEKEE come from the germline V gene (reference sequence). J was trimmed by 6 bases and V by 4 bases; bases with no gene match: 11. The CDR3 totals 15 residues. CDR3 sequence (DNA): TGTGCCAGCAGCCGATTAGGACAGGGCTCCGATGGCTACACCTTC. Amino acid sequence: CASSRLGQGSDGYTF. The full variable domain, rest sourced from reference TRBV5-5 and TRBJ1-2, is DAGVTQSPTHLIKTRGQQVTLRCSPISGHKSVSWYQQVLGQGPQFIFQYYEKEERGRGNFPDRFSARQFPNYSSELNVNALLLGDSALYLCASSRLGQGSDGYTFGSGTRLTVV.

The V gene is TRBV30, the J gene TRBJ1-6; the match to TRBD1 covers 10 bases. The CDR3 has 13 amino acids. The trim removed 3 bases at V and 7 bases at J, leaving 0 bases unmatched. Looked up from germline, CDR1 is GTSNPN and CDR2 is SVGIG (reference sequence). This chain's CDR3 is CAWRGQGNSPLHF. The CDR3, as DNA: TGTGCCTGGAGGGGACAGGGGAATTCACCCCTCCACTTT.

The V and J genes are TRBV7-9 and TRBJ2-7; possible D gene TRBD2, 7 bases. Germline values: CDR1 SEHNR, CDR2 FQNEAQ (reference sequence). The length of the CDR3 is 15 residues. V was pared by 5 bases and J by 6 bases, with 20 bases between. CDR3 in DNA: TGTGCCAGCAGCGCCCCTCGGGGGGACATCCGCGAGCAGTACTTC. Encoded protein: CASSAPRGDIREQYF.

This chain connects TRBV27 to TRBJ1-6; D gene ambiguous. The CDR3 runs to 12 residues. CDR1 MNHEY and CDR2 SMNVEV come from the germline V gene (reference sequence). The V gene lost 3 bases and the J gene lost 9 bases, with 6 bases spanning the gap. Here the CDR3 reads CASSFPFSPLHF. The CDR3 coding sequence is TGTGCCAGCAGTTTTCCGTTTTCACCCCTCCACTTT.

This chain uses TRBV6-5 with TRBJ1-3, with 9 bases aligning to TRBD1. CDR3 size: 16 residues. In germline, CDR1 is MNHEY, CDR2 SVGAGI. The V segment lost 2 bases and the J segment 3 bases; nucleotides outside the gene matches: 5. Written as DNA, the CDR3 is TGTGCCAGCAGTTACGGACAGGGGTATTATGGAAACACCATATATTTT. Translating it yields CASSYGQGYYGNTIYF.

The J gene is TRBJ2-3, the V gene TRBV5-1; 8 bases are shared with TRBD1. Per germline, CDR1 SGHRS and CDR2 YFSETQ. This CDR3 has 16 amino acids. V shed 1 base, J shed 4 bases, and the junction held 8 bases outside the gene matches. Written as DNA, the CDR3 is TGCGCCAGCAGCTTGTACGGCCAGGGGGCCTCAGATACGCAGTATTTT. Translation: CASSLYGQGASDTQYF.

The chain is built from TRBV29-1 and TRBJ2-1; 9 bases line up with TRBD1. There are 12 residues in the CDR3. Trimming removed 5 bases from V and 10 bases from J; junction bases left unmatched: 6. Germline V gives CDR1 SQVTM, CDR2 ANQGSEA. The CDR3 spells CSVTDRGGEQFF. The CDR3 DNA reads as TGCAGCGTTACCGACAGGGGGGGCGAGCAGTTCTTC.

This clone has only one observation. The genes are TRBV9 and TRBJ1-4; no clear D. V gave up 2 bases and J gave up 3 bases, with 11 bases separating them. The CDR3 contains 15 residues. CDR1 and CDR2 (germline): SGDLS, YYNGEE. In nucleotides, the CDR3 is TGTGCCAGCAGCGTCTCGATGGCTTCTAATGAAAAACTGTTTTTT. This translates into CASSVSMASNEKLFF.

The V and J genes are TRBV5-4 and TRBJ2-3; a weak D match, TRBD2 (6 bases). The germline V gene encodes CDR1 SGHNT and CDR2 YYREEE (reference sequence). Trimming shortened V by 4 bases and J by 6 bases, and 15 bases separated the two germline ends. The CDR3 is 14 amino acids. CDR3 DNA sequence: TGTGCCAGCAGCCTTTGGGACTCTGGGGATACGCAGTATTTT. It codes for CASSLWDSGDTQYF.

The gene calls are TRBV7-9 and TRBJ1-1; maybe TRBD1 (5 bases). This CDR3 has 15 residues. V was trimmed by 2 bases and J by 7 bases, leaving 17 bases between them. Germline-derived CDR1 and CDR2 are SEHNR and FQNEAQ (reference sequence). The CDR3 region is CASSLLLGRTSEAFF. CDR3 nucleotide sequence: TGTGCCAGCAGCTTATTGCTGGGGCGAACGAGTGAAGCTTTCTTT.

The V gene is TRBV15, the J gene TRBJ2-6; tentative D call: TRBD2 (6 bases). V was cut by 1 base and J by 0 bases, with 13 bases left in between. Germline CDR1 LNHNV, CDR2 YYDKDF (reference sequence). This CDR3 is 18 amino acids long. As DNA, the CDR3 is TGTGCCACCAGCAGAGCTACCCGGGGGAGCTCTGGGGCCAACGTCCTGACTTTC. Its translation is CATSRATRGSSGANVLTF. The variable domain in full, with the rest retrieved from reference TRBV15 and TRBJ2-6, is DAMVIQNPRYQVTQFGKPVTLSCSQTLNHNVMYWYQQKSSQAPKLLFHYYDKDFNNEADTPDNFQSRRPNTSFCFLDIRSPGLGDTAMYLCATSRATRGSSGANVLTFGAGSRLTVL.

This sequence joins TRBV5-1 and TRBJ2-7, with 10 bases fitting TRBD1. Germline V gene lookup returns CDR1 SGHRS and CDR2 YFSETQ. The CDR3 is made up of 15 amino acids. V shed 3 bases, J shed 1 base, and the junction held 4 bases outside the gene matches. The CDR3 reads CASSSGTGASYEQYF. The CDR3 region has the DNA TGCGCCAGCAGCTCGGGGACAGGGGCATCCTACGAGCAGTACTTC.

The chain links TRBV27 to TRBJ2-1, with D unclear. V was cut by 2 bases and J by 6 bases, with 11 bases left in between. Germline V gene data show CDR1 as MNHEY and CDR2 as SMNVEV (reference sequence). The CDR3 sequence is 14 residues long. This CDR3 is CASSLARSFNEQFF. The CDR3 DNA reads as TGTGCCAGCAGTTTAGCCAGGTCTTTCAATGAGCAGTTCTTC.

The CDR3 loop reads CASSTPRGVYGYTF. The CDR3 nucleotides read TGTGCCAGCAGCACCCCTCGGGGAGTCTATGGCTACACCTTC. The rearrangement links TRBV9 to TRBJ1-2, with unresolved D. Trimming cost V 4 bases and J 4 bases, with 14 bases left between them. CDR3 size: 14 residues. Germline V gives CDR1 SGDLS, CDR2 YYNGEE.

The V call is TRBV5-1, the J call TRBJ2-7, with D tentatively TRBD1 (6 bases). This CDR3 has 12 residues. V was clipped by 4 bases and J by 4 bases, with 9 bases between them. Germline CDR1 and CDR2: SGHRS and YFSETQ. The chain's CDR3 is CASSITGYEQYF. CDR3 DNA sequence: TGCGCCAGCAGCATTACAGGGTACGAGCAGTACTTC.

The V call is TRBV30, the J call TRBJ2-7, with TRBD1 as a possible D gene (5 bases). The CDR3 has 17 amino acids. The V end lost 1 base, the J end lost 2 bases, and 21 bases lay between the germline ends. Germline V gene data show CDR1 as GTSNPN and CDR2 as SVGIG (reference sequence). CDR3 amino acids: CAWSAQGRAVEPYEQYF. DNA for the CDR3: TGTGCCTGGAGTGCGCAGGGAAGAGCTGTCGAACCCTACGAGCAGTACTTC.

The CDR3 here is CASSQEVWQPQHF. CDR3 nucleotides: TGTGCCAGCAGCCAAGAGGTATGGCAGCCCCAGCATTTT. V is TRBV12-3 or TRBV12-4 and J is TRBJ1-5, with no clear D. V was shortened by 6 bases and J by 7 bases, with 13 bases between the two germline ends. CDR3 length: 13 amino acids.

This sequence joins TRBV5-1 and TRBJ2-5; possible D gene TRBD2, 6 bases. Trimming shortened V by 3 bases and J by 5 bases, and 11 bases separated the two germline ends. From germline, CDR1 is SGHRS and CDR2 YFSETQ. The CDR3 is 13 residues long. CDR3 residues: CASSSNGGETQYF. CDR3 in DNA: TGCGCCAGCAGCTCGAATGGAGGGGAGACCCAGTACTTC.

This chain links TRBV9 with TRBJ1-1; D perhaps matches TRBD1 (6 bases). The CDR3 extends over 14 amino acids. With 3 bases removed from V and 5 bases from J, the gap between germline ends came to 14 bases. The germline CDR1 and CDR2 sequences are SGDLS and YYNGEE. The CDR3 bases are TGTGCCAGCAGCGCTCGGGACACGGGAACTGAAGCTTTCTTT. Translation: CASSARDTGTEAFF. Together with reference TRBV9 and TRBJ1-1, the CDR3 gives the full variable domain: DSGVTQTPKHLITATGQRVTLRCSPRSGDLSVYWYQQSLDQGLQFLIQYYNGEERAKGNILERFSAQQFPDLHSELNLSSLELGDSALYFCASSARDTGTEAFFGQGTRLTVV.

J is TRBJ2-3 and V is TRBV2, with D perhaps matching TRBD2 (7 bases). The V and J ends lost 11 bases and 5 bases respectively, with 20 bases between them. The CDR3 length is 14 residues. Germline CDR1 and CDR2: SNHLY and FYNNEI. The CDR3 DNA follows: TGTGCCTCCTCTACCCGGGGGGCTAAAGATACGCAGTATTTT. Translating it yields CASSTRGAKDTQYF.

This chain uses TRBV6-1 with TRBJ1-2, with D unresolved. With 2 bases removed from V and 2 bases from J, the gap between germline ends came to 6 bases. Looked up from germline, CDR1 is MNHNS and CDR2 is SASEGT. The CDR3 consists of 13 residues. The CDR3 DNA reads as TGTGCCAGCAGTGAACACGGGAACTATGGCTACACCTTC. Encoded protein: CASSEHGNYGYTF.

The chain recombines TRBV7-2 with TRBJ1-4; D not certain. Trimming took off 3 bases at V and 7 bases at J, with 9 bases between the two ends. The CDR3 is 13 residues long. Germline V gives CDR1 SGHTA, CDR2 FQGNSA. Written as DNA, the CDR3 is TGTGCCAGCAGCTTTACCGCGGGTGAAAAACTGTTTTTT. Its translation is CASSFTAGEKLFF.